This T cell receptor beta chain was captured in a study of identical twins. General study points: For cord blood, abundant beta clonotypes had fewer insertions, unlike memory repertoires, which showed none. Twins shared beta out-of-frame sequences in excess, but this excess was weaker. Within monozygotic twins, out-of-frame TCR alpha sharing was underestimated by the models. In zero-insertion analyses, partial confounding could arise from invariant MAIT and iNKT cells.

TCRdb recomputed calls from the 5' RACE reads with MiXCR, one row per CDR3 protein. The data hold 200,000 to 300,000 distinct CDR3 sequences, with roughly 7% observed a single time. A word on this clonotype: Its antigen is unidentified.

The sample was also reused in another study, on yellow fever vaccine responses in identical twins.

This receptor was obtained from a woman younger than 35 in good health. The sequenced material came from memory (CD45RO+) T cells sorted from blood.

The CDR3 nucleotides are TGCAGTGCTGGCACCGGGACTCAAATTTACAATGAGCAGTTCTTC. Encoded protein: CSAGTGTQIYNEQFF. The chain employs TRBV20-1 and TRBJ2-1, with a weak D call TRBD2 (6 bases). Germline CDR1 is DFQATT and CDR2 is SNEGSKA (reference sequence). CDR3 length: 15 residues. V shed 5 bases and J shed 4 bases, with 18 bases lying between them.